This T cell receptor beta chain is drawn from a study of T cell responses to AZD1222 COVID-19 vaccine. The protocol was immunoSEQ multiplex PCR, while the TCRdb copy is restricted to in-frame clones and leaves out a portion. This sample has under 200,000 clones, with about 92% found just once. Worth noting for this clone: What it binds is not known.

Findings and limits, study-wide: Possibly, clonal diversity was underestimated; donors were largely white British and included more females. Baseline seropositivity characterized only a handful of AZD1222 recipients. CD4 TCRs associated with vaccination spanned spike, dominating at 160-218 and 743-854. Spike-specific TCR repertoires showed rising breadth and depth after two AZD1222 doses.

The CDR3 consists of 11 residues. V was cut by 1 base and J by 5 bases, with 2 bases left in between. CDR1 and CDR2 (germline): SGHTA, FQGNSA. The chain recombines TRBV7-2 with TRBJ2-5, with D uncertain. The source is an adult who received the AZD1222 COVID-19 vaccine. The sample in question was peripheral blood, obtained 28 days after the second AZD1222 dose. In DNA form, the CDR3 reads TGTGCCAGCAGCTTAGACGAGACCCAGTACTTC. It translates to CASSLDETQYF.